The 20 T cell receptor beta chains presented below share a single source sample, sequenced in a study of blood T cell repertoires in COVID-19. Sequenced by immunoSEQ multiplex PCR; TCRdb stores in-frame clones only, minus some. Altogether some 200,000 clones are present, about 83% being singletons, with the ten largest covering 3.5% to 4.5%. The sequenced material came from peripheral blood. The source of these receptors is a man between 18 and 29 years old with active or convalescent COVID-19.

This chain connects TRBV12-5 to TRBJ1-2; D might be TRBD1 (5 bases). The CDR3 sequence is 12 residues long. Trimming shortened V by 3 bases and J by 5 bases, and 7 bases separated the two germline ends. CDR1 is LGHNT, CDR2 FRNRAP, per germline. The CDR3 loop is CASGFGGYGYTF. The CDR3 DNA sequence: TGTGCTAGTGGTTTCGGGGGATATGGCTACACCTTC.

V is TRBV7-3 and J is TRBJ1-1, with D perhaps matching TRBD1 (5 bases). Germline V CDR1 and CDR2: SGHTA, FQGTGA. Trimming took off 4 bases at V and 4 bases at J, with 13 bases between the two ends. CDR3 length equals 14 residues. The DNA of the CDR3 is TGTGCCAGCAGCTCCCTGGGGGGGATCACTGAAGCTTTCTTT. It yields the protein CASSSLGGITEAFF.

The rearrangement uses TRBV5-1 and TRBJ1-2; D gene ambiguous. There are 13 residues in the CDR3. Trimming took off 0 bases at V and 3 bases at J, with 6 bases between the two ends. CDR1 is SGHRS and CDR2 is YFSETQ in the germline V gene. The CDR3 nucleotides are TGCGCCAGCAGCTTGGATCCCGACTATGGCTACACCTTC. Amino acid sequence: CASSLDPDYGYTF.

This clone has just a few counts. The CDR3 DNA reads TGCGCCAGCAGTGAGTCGCGGGTACCGGGACAGCCGGGGAATGAAAAACTGTTTTTT. It is translated as CASSESRVPGQPGNEKLFF. This rearrangement joins TRBV10-1 to TRBJ1-4, with TRBD1 matching over 7 bases. The CDR3 is made up of 19 amino acids. CDR1 WNHNN and CDR2 SYGVQD come from the germline V gene (reference sequence). V shed 0 bases and J 5 bases; nucleotides not matched to a gene: 15.

The V call is TRBV24-1, the J call TRBJ2-7, with D maybe TRBD1 (7 bases). V was trimmed by 1 base and J by 6 bases, leaving 15 bases between them. CDR1 and CDR2 (germline): KGHDR, SFDVKD. The CDR3 sequence is 15 residues long. CDR3 residues: CATSDFGQGGFEQYF. Here the CDR3 DNA reads TGTGCCACCAGTGATTTTGGTCAGGGGGGCTTCGAGCAGTACTTC.

The rearrangement joins TRBV6-6 to TRBJ2-3, with TRBD2 matching over 12 bases. CDR3 length: 15 residues. V dropped 7 bases and J dropped 6; count of bases not matched to a gene: 8. Looked up from germline, CDR1 is MNHNY and CDR2 is SVGAGI (reference sequence). The CDR3 loop is CASKSSGRAGDTQYF. CDR3 DNA: TGTGCCAGCAAGTCTAGCGGGAGGGCTGGGGATACGCAGTATTTT.

V usage is TRBV19 and J usage is TRBJ2-2; D may be TRBD1 (5 bases). Deletions cut 3 bases from V and 4 bases from J, with 9 bases between. The CDR3 loop spans 14 amino acids. Germline V lookup: CDR1 LNHDA, CDR2 SQIVND (reference sequence). The CDR3 spells CASSIQGATGELFF. CDR3 nucleotide sequence: TGTGCCAGTAGTATCCAGGGTGCCACCGGGGAGCTGTTTTTT.

The V gene is TRBV15, the J gene TRBJ1-5; 8 bases line up with TRBD1. This CDR3 is 16 amino acids long. Germline CDR1 is LNHNV and CDR2 is YYDKDF (reference sequence). Trimming cost V 3 bases and J 1 base; bases outside gene matches: 5. Here the CDR3 reads CATSRPGGRSNQPQHF. Here the CDR3 DNA reads TGTGCCACCAGCAGGCCAGGGGGCAGGAGCAATCAGCCCCAGCATTTT.

The chain couples TRBV7-2 to TRBJ2-7; TRBD1 aligns across 9 bases. Looked up from germline, CDR1 is SGHTA and CDR2 is FQGNSA. J was trimmed by 5 bases and V by 4 bases; bases with no gene match: 6. This CDR3 has 14 residues. The CDR3 DNA is TGTGCCAGCAGCTACCGGGACAGGGTGAACGAGCAGTACTTC. Protein sequence: CASSYRDRVNEQYF.

The CDR3 DNA follows: TGTGCCAGCACCCCTAACAGGGCGGCTGAAGCTTTCTTT. It specifies CASTPNRAAEAFF. The V call is TRBV2, the J call TRBJ1-1; D is perhaps TRBD1 (6 bases). Trimming removed 7 bases at V and 6 bases at J, with 15 bases between. The CDR3 totals 13 residues. Germline V gene sequence: CDR1 SNHLY, CDR2 FYNNEI.

The gene calls are TRBV2 and TRBJ1-2; 10 bases are a match to TRBD1. CDR1 is SNHLY, CDR2 FYNNEI, per germline. Unmatched junction bases numbered 1, after V lost 6 bases and J lost 3 bases. The CDR3 loop spans 13 amino acids. The CDR3 sequence is CASRTGGDYGYTF. As DNA, the CDR3 is TGTGCCAGCAGGACAGGGGGCGACTATGGCTACACCTTC.

This sequence joins TRBV7-9 and TRBJ1-5; D gene uncertain. This CDR3 is 12 amino acids long. Germline values: CDR1 SEHNR, CDR2 FQNEAQ (reference sequence). The V end lost 3 bases, the J end lost 5 bases, and 5 bases lay between the germline ends. DNA of the CDR3: TGTGCCAGCAGCTTCGAGTATCAGCCCCAGCATTTT. Its protein is CASSFEYQPQHF.

The chain employs TRBV5-1 and TRBJ2-1, with 12 bases aligning to TRBD2. J gave up 7 bases and V 4 bases, and 6 bases lay outside the gene matches. Looked up from germline, CDR1 is SGHRS and CDR2 is YFSETQ. This CDR3 region has 15 residues. CDR3: CASSQRLAGANEQFF. CDR3 nucleotides: TGCGCCAGCAGCCAGCGACTAGCGGGAGCTAATGAGCAGTTCTTC.

The chain has TRBV10-3 and TRBJ1-1; D gene ambiguous. V lost 0 bases to trimming and J lost 1 base, with 9 bases between them. CDR1 is ENHRY and CDR2 is SYGVKD in the germline V gene. CDR3 size: 15 residues. The DNA for the CDR3 is TGTGCCATCAGTGAGTCGATGCAAGCGAACACTGAAGCTTTCTTT. It is translated as CAISESMQANTEAFF.

In this sample, this clone turned up once. V gene TRBV5-4 combines with J gene TRBJ2-1; D is unclear. Germline loops: CDR1 SGHNT, CDR2 YYREEE (reference sequence). The length of the CDR3 is 15 residues. V was pared by 3 bases and J by 0 bases, with 10 bases between. The CDR3 region has the DNA TGTGCCAGCAGCTACGGTAGTAGCTCCTACAATGAGCAGTTCTTC. This encodes CASSYGSSSYNEQFF.

This chain uses TRBV28 with TRBJ1-6; D remains unclear. The CDR3 is made up of 15 amino acids. The germline V and J ends were trimmed by 4 bases and 10 bases, with 17 bases remaining between them. Germline V gives CDR1 MDHEN, CDR2 SYDVKM. The CDR3 here is CASSSPQASRSPLHF. The CDR3 DNA follows: TGTGCCAGCAGTTCCCCCCAGGCGAGTAGATCACCCCTCCACTTT.

The rearrangement joins TRBV14 to TRBJ2-1; TRBD2 matches at 11 bases. The CDR3 has 16 residues. CDR1 is SGHDN, CDR2 FVKESK, per germline. Unmatched junction bases numbered 9, after V lost 4 bases and J lost 7 bases. CDR3 coding DNA: TGTGCCAGCAGCCCCCGTAGCGGGGGGGCCCGAAATGAGCAGTTCTTC. As protein: CASSPRSGGARNEQFF.

The chain couples TRBV5-4 to TRBJ1-1; no clear D. V was cut by 6 bases and J by 4 bases, with 13 bases left in between. This CDR3 comprises 13 residues. Germline V gives CDR1 SGHNT, CDR2 YYREEE (reference sequence). CDR3 sequence: CASTRNPGTEAFF. CDR3 nucleotide sequence: TGTGCCAGCACCCGAAATCCGGGCACTGAAGCTTTCTTT.

The V gene is TRBV7-3, the J gene TRBJ2-5, with D tentatively TRBD1 (6 bases). V lost 5 bases to trimming and J lost 5 bases, with 15 bases between them. The germline gives CDR1 SGHTA, CDR2 FQGTGA. This CDR3 has 14 residues. The CDR3 spells CASSRTTGFETQYF. CDR3 coding DNA: TGTGCCAGCAGCCGCACTACAGGGTTCGAGACCCAGTACTTC.

This chain links TRBV11-2 with TRBJ1-2; TRBD1 matches at 10 bases. Unmatched junction bases numbered 2, after V lost 5 bases and J lost 5 bases. Germline V gene sequence: CDR1 SGHAT, CDR2 FQNNGV. The CDR3 totals 13 residues. The CDR3 reads CASSVGQGYGYTF. In nucleotides, the CDR3 is TGTGCCAGCAGCGTGGGACAGGGGTATGGCTACACCTTC.